This section outlines one T cell receptor (beta chain) sequence together with its context. This sample was taken from a study of blood T cell repertoires in COVID-19. Study-level background: Both acute and convalescent COVID-19 samples were obtained from the United States, Italy and Spain. T cells, B-cell-depleted T cells, or PBMCs supplied cDNA or gDNA.

Under the authors' procedure: Nucleated cell number was recorded as an estimate derived from reference gene primer amplification. The assay was immunoSEQ multiplex PCR, and TCRdb's table has in-frame clones only and misses some. V and J calls plus clone size are reproduced from that table; the DNA served to infer D and trimming. Of roughly 200,000 clones listed, more than 60% are singletons. Trimming stripped 7 bases from V and 7 bases from J, with 19 bases between. The CDR3 sequence is 14 residues long. Germline lookup yields CDR1 MNHEY and CDR2 SVGAGI. The genes are TRBV6-5 and TRBJ1-2; D call uncertain. Sample: peripheral blood. The TCR was taken from a man over 45 who had recovered from COVID-19. The chain's CDR3 is CASTFLRGLGGYTF. CDR3 DNA: TGTGCCAGCACCTTTCTTCGGGGTTTAGGTGGCTACACCTTC.